The clone carrying this TCR beta chain was counted many times. Its antigen is as yet unknown. The data stem from a study of tumor-infiltrating lymphocytes in primary liver carcinoma. Study-wide points: Pairs comparing tumor with adjacent tissue or blood overlapped less than pairs drawn from tumor regions. Tumors had a significantly higher top-250-clone fraction than blood (p = 0.039).

The CDR3 is 17 amino acids. Per the germline V gene, CDR1 is GTSNPN and CDR2 is SVGIG (reference sequence). V was clipped by 0 bases and J by 0 bases; unmatched bases: 6. Researchers generated TCR beta cDNA from about 450 ng of total RNA, relying on a constant-region primer. Researchers made the TCR beta libraries by running three nested multiplex PCR rounds with slightly modified ARM-PCR. TRBV1-TRBV30 forward primers and a C-beta reverse primer were used in the first two PCR rounds, which each ran for approximately 9 cycles. Via MiXCR, TCRdb re-called the multiplex PCR reads, giving one row per CDR3 protein. The repertoire consists of about 110,000 distinct CDR3 sequences, with around two thirds occurring once and the leading ten covering around 9.3%. Unsorted bulk tissue (roughly 17-34 mg) underwent RNA and DNA co-extraction.

Sequencing used liver tumor tissue from sampling region 1. This sample's subset: tumor region T1, superior pole. The clonotype comes from a woman in her fifties or sixties with primary liver carcinoma and hepatitis B virus infection. The chain combines TRBV30 with TRBJ2-1, with 9 bases that match TRBD2. CDR3 region: CAWSVGLTSGSYNEQFF. The CDR3 DNA follows: TGTGCCTGGAGTGTAGGGTTGACTAGCGGCTCCTACAATGAGCAGTTCTTC. The complete variable domain, with remaining parts taken from reference TRBV30 and TRBJ2-1, reads SQTIHQWPATLVQPVGSPLSLECTVEGTSNPNLYWYRQAAGRGLQLLFYSVGIGQISSEVPQNLSASRPQDRQFILSSKKLLLSDSGFYLCAWSVGLTSGSYNEQFFGPGTRLTVL.